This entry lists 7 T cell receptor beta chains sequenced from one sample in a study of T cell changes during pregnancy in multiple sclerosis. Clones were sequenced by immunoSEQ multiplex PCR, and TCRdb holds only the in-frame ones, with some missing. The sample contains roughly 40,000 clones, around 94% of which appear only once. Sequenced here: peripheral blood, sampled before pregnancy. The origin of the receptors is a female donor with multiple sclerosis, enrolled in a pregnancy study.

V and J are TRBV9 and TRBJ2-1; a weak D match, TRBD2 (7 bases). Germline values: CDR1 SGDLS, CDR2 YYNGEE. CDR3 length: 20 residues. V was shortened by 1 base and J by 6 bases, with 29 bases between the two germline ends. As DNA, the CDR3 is TGTGCCAGCAGCGTAATTTCCCAGCTAGCACGTGAGGGAGGGGGCAATGAGCAGTTCTTC. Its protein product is CASSVISQLAREGGGNEQFF.

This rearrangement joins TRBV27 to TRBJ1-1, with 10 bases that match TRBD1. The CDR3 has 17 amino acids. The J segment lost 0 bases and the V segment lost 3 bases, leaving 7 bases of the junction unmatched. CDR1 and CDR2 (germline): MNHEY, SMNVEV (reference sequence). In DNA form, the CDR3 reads TGTGCCAGCAGTTTTTTGACAGGGGGCCTTTTGAACACTGAAGCTTTCTTT. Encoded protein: CASSFLTGGLLNTEAFF.

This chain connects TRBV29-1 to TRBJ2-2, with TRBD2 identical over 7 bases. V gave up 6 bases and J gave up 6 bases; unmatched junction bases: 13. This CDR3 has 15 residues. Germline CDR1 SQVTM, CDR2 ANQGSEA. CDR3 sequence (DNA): TGCAGCGTCCTTCCTTGGGGAGGGCCGTCCGGGGAGCTGTTTTTT. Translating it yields CSVLPWGGPSGELFF.

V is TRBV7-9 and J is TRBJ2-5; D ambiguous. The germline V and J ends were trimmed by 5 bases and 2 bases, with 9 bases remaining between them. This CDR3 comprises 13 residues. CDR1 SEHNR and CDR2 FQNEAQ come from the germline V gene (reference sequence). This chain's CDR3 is CASSTKTQETQYF. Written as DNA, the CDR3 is TGTGCCAGCAGCACCAAGACACAAGAGACCCAGTACTTC.

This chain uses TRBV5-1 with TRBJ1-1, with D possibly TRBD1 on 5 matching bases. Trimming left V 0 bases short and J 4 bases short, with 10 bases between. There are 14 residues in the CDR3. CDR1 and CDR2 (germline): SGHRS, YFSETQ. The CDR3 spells CASSLVGGSTEAFF. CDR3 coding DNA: TGCGCCAGCAGCTTGGTCGGGGGGAGCACTGAAGCTTTCTTT.

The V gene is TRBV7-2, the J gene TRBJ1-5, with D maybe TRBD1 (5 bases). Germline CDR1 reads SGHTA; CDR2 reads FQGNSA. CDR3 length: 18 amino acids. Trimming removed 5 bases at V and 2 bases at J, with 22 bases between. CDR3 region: CASSPGYLGRGGNQPQHF. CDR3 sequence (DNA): TGTGCCAGCAGCCCAGGCTATTTAGGAAGGGGTGGCAATCAGCCCCAGCATTTT.

The DNA for the CDR3 is TGCGCCAGCAGCTTGGCCGGGTTTGGCAATCAGCCCCAGCATTTT. This encodes CASSLAGFGNQPQHF. The chain combines TRBV5-1 with TRBJ1-5; no definite D call. Germline CDR1 reads SGHRS; CDR2 reads YFSETQ. The V end was cut by 0 bases, the J end by 2 bases, with 9 bases between. There are 15 residues in the CDR3.